This T cell receptor beta chain is drawn from a study of cytomegalovirus exposure and HLA in healthy donors. Overall study results and limits: A list of around 150 TCR beta chains associated with cytomegalovirus was given. Accounts indicate the classifier identified cytomegalovirus status with strong specificity and sensitivity.

In this sample, this clone turned up a few times. Antigen: not known. The germline CDR1 and CDR2 sequences are SGHAT and FQNNGV. CDR3 length: 14 amino acids. Between the trimmed V and J ends, which lost 4 bases and 2 bases, there was a span of 9 bases. Both 60 Vbeta primers and 13 Jbeta primers went into the PCR. Assay used: immunoSEQ multiplex PCR; TCRdb lists only in-frame clones, some missing. This sample has approximately 200,000 clones; 79% occur once, and the top ten carry around 1.4%. This sequence joins TRBV11-2 and TRBJ2-4; no definite D call. What was sequenced was PBMCs. This TCR came from a girl between 5 and 17 years old in good health and CMV-seropositive. CDR3 protein: CASSSRITKNIQYF. The CDR3, as DNA: TGTGCCAGCAGCTCCCGTATAACCAAAAACATTCAGTACTTC.